This T cell receptor (beta chain) is drawn from a study of cytomegalovirus exposure and HLA in healthy donors (dated by TCRdb to about 2017). General notes on the study: A later analysis indicated that the roughly 120 validation repertoires were generated on the platform also employed for the 670 or so repertoires of the first cohort. Besides the first cohort of approximately 710 subjects, a separate validation cohort made up of 95 to 150 different subjects was used. The study aimed to test whether cataloging public T cell receptors could reveal signatures of past pathogen exposure. The study combined high-throughput TCR immunosequencing, statistical association of individual TCRs with disease status, and machine learning to predict cytomegalovirus infection status.

The donors were included in the validation cohort of around 120 subjects, a group kept apart from the approximately 650-subject first cohort. Based on the germline V gene, the CDR1 and CDR2 sequences are SGHNT and YENEEA. Trimming takes 3 bases from V and 0 bases from J, and the germline ends sit 12 bases apart. From the cysteine through the phenylalanine, the CDR3 covers 17 amino acids. The CDR3 DNA has 51 bases and is translated from base 1. This clone has just one count. The target of this receptor is not known. Per-base quality was not reported, and no clone a single base away is much larger than it. What the authors observed across the whole study: The validation cohort had no HLA typing available for a later analysis, so co-occurrence within that cohort was assessed over all 130 or so repertoires. The authors suggested that the approach could potentially be generalized to other disease states and immunological phenotypes. A total of 150 to 200 TCR beta chains were listed by the study as associated with cytomegalovirus. A few of the identified cytomegalovirus-associated TCR beta chains were confirmed in vitro to be specific for cytomegalovirus antigens. Of the cluster scores, roughly 95% were above 0 in a later analysis, which found that TCRs clustered in the first cohort also tended to co-occur in the 90 to 150 validation repertoires. Across donors, most TCR sequences were observed very rarely, whereas some public TCRs were present in many individuals. The classifier was reported to diagnose cytomegalovirus status with high specificity and sensitivity in both the original cohort and the validation cohort.

Library creation used the immunoSEQ multiplex PCR assay. Per the authors' processing: A statistical classification framework was built to diagnose cytomegalovirus status from the catalog of TCR beta chain sequences. TCRdb stores this immuneACCESS table with in-frame sequences only. Part of the clones is absent; in the studies checked, under half of the shortfall reflects unresolved V genes, and no reason is known for the rest. That table supplies the V and J calls and clone size; D and trimming were determined from the DNA. Recorded for this sample are some 160,000 clones; approximately 89% of them occurred a single time. The ten most abundant clones make up 0.6% to 0.8% of the sample.

The sequencing sample was made of PBMCs. The chain is assembled from TRBV11-3 and TRBJ2-6, with the D gene not confidently named. This sequence was found in a man aged 18 to 35 in good health and CMV-seronegative. The DNA sequence is TGTGCCAGCAGCTTCATTAACACAGACTCTGGGGCCAACGTCCTGACTTTC. Its protein product is CASSFINTDSGANVLTF.